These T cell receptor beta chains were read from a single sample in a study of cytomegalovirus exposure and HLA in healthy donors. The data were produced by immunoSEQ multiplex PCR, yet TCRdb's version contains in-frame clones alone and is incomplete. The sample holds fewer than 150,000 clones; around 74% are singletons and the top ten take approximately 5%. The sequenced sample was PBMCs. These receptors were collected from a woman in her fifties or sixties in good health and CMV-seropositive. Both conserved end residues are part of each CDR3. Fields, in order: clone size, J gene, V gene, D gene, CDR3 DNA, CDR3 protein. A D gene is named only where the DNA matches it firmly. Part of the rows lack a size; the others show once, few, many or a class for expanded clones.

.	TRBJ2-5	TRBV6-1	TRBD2	TGTGCCAGCAGCGGGACTAGCGGAGGGGAGACCCAGTACTTC	CASSGTSGGETQYF
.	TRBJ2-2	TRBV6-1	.	TGTGCCTGTTCACCCTTAGGGGCCAACACCGGGGAGCTGTTTTTT	CACSPLGANTGELFF
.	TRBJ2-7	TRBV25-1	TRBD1	TGTGCCAGCAGTGAATCCTGGACAGGGGTCTACGAGCAGTACTTC	CASSESWTGVYEQYF
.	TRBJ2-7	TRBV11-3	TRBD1	TGTGCCAGCAGCCGGACAGGGTTCGAGCAGTACTTC	CASSRTGFEQYF
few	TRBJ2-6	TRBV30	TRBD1	TGTGCCTGGAGTTCACAGGGGGCCTCTGGGGCCAACGTCCTGACTTTC	CAWSSQGASGANVLTF
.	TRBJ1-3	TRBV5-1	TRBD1	TGCGCCAGCAGCTCCTGGACAGGAACGGACACCATATATTTT	CASSSWTGTDTIYF
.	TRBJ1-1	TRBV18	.	TGTGCCAGCTCACCCTCCCTACAGGGAGGGACTGAAGCTTTCTTT	CASSPSLQGGTEAFF
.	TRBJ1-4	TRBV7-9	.	TGTGCCAGCGCAGCTCCCTCAGGGCAGGCTAATGAAAAACTGTTTTTT	CASAAPSGQANEKLFF
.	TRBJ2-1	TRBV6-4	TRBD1	TGTGCCAGATTCGACAGGGCCTCCTACAATGAGCAGTTCTTC	CARFDRASYNEQFF
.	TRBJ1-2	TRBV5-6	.	TGTGCCAGCAGCTTGTACGGCAGGGGTTATGGCTACACCTTC	CASSLYGRGYGYTF
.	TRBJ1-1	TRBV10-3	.	TGTGCCATCAGTGAAAACTCCGAAGCTTTCTTT	CAISENSEAFF
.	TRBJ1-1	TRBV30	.	TGTGCCTGGAGGCGGGCGGGGGGCGGACGGATTGGAGCTTTCTTT	CAWRRAGGGRIGAFF
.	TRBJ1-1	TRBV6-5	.	TGTGCCAGCGGATGGAGAAACACTGAAGCTTTCTTT	CASGWRNTEAFF
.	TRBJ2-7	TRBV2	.	TGTGCCAGCGCATACCCAGGAGAGCAGTACTTC	CASAYPGEQYF
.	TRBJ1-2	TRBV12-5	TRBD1	TGTGCTAGTGGTTGGGGAACAGGGGACTATGGCTACACCTTC	CASGWGTGDYGYTF
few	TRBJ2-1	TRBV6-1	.	TGTGCCAGCAGTGAAATCTATGAGCAGTTCTTC	CASSEIYEQFF
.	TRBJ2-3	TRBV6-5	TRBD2	TGTGCCAGCAGTTTGACTAGCGGGAACACAGATACGCAGTATTTT	CASSLTSGNTDTQYF
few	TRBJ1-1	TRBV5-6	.	TGTGCCAGCAGCAGCAGGGGATACACTGAAGCTTTCTTT	CASSSRGYTEAFF
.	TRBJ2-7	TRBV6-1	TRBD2	TGTGCCAGCAGCGTACTAGCGGAAGGCTACGAGCAGTACTTC	CASSVLAEGYEQYF
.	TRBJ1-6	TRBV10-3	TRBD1	TGTGCCATAGGGGACAGGGGTTATGGTGAATCACCCCTCCACTTT	CAIGDRGYGESPLHF
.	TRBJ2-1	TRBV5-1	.	TGCGCCAGCAGCCTTGACAGGAATGAGCAGTTCTTC	CASSLDRNEQFF
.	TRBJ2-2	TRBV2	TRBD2	TGTGCCAGCGGGCCCGGGACTAGCGTTACCGGGGAGCTGTTTTTT	CASGPGTSVTGELFF
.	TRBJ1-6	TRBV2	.	TGTGCCAGCAGTGAAAGGCCAGGGCAAAATTCACCCCTCCACTTT	CASSERPGQNSPLHF
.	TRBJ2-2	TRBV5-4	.	TGTGCCAGCAGCTTAGCGGTTCTGGACACCGGGGAGCTGTTTTTT	CASSLAVLDTGELFF
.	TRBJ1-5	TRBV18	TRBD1	TGTGCCAGCTCAGCGACAGGGGGCCATCAGCCCCAGCATTTT	CASSATGGHQPQHF
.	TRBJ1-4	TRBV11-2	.	TGTGCCAGCAGCCCCCGCGGTAGTGAAAAACTGTTTTTT	CASSPRGSEKLFF
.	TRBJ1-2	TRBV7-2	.	TGTGCCAGCAGCCTAACGACAGACTATGGCTACACCTTC	CASSLTTDYGYTF
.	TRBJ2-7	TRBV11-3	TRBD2	TGTGCCAGCAGCGGTCCCGGCACTAGCGGGTCCTACGAGCAGTACTTC	CASSGPGTSGSYEQYF
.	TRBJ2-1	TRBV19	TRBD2	TGTGCCAGTAGTGCGCCGGGGGGGCAGAACAATGAGCAGTTCTTC	CASSAPGGQNNEQFF
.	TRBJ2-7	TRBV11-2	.	TGTGCCAGCAGCGGACGGGTTGGGGCCGTCGGGGAGCAGTACTTC	CASSGRVGAVGEQYF
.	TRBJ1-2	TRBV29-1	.	TGCAGCGTAGGCGGGACCTTTGACTATGGCTACACCTTC	CSVGGTFDYGYTF
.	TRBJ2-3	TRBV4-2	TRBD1	TGTGCCAGCAGCCAAGATCGACCGGGACAGGGGGCGCGACATACGCAGTATTTT	CASSQDRPGQGARHTQYF
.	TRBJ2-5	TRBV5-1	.	TGCGCCAGCAGCTTAGGCGGGGTCCAAGAGACCCAGTACTTC	CASSLGGVQETQYF
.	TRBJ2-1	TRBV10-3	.	TGTGCCATCAGTAACGACTGGTACAATGAGCAGTTCTTC	CAISNDWYNEQFF
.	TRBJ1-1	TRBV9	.	TGTGCCAGCAGCGTAGCCCCAGGAGGCAGGGGTGGCGCTTTCTTT	CASSVAPGGRGGAFF
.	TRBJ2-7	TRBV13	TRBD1	TGTGCCAGCAGGACAGGGGGCTACGAGCAGTACTTC	CASRTGGYEQYF
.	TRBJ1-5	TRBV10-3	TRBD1	TGTGCCATCAGTAGCGACAGGGCCGATCAGCCCCAGCATTTT	CAISSDRADQPQHF
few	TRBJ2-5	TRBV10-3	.	TGTGCCATCAGTGGAAGTGGGGGCGGAGAGACCCAGTACTTC	CAISGSGGGETQYF
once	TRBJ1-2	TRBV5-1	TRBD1	TGCGCCAGCAGGACCGGGACAGGGGAGTATGGCTACACCTTC	CASRTGTGEYGYTF
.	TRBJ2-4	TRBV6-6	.	TGTGCCAGCAGTTACTCGCAGGGGGGCGGAAACATTCAGTACTTC	CASSYSQGGGNIQYF
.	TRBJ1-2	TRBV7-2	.	TGTGCCAGCAGCTTAGGGGAGAGGGCGGCTAACTATGGCTACACCTTC	CASSLGERAANYGYTF
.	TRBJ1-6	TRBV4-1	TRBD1	TGCGCCAGCAGCCAAGATGTAGGGACAGGGAATTCACCCCTCCACTTT	CASSQDVGTGNSPLHF